This TCR beta chain is drawn from a study of identical twins. Each CDR3 protein gets one entry after TCRdb re-called the 5' RACE reads with MiXCR. The data show over 250,000 distinct CDR3 sequences, nearly 9.5% seen once. The V and J ends lost 5 bases and 5 bases respectively, with 9 bases between them. The CDR3 covers 13 residues. CDR1 and CDR2 (germline): SEHNR, FQNEAQ (reference sequence). These same data were also listed under a study on yellow fever vaccine responses in identical twins.

This chain uses TRBV7-9 with TRBJ1-4; perhaps TRBD1 as D (5 bases). The sequence came from a woman younger than 30 in good health. Sequences were obtained from CD8+ T cells sorted from blood. This CDR3 reads CASSDSGNEKLFF. The CDR3 region has the DNA TGTGCCAGCAGCGATTCAGGGAATGAAAAACTGTTTTTT.